Listed below are T cell receptor beta chains from one sample, sequenced in a study of cytomegalovirus exposure and HLA in healthy donors. The method was immunoSEQ multiplex PCR; TCRdb's version includes in-frame clones alone and lacks a portion of them. The data hold some 91,000 clones, with about 77% observed a single time. Sequenced: PBMCs. These receptors came from a man aged 40-49 years in good health and CMV-seronegative. Each CDR3 is given with its conserved first and last residue. D genes are given only for firm matches. Rows may omit the clone size; those that give it use once, few, many or a size class.

j_call v_call d_call clone_size cdr3_nt cdr3_aa
TRBJ2-1 TRBV18 TRBD2 few TGTGCCAGCTCACCCCTGACTAGCGGGGGGGGCAATGAGCAGTTCTTC CASSPLTSGGGNEQFF
TRBJ2-3 TRBV5-6 TRBD2 NA TGTGCCAGCAGCTCAATAGCGGGCCGACGCACAGATACGCAGTATTTT CASSSIAGRRTDTQYF
TRBJ2-3 TRBV5-4 NA once TGTGCCAGCAGCTTGGAACTTGCGGATACAGATACGCAGTATTTT CASSLELADTDTQYF
TRBJ2-7 TRBV29-1 TRBD2 NA TGCAGCGTTTCTGGGACTACCCAATCCTCCAGCTACGAGCAGTACTTC CSVSGTTQSSSYEQYF
TRBJ1-3 TRBV7-2 TRBD1 few TGTGCCAGCAGCTCCCGGGACAGGGCAAACTCTGGAAACACCATATATTTT CASSSRDRANSGNTIYF
TRBJ2-7 TRBV5-4 NA NA TGTGCCAGCGGCCGACGCTTAGACAACAACGAGCAGTACTTC CASGRRLDNNEQYF
TRBJ2-7 TRBV5-4 TRBD1 NA TGTGCCAGCAGCCCCGGGACAGGGTTCCCCTACGAGCAGTACTTC CASSPGTGFPYEQYF
TRBJ2-5 TRBV27 TRBD2 NA TGTGCCAGCACATCCCTAGCGGGAGGACGTCAAGAGACCCAGTACTTC CASTSLAGGRQETQYF
TRBJ1-6 TRBV6-1 TRBD1 NA TGTGCCAGCAGTGAAAACAGGGGGTATTCACCCCTCCACTTT CASSENRGYSPLHF
TRBJ2-7 TRBV30 NA NA TGTGCCTGGAGTGTCAAAACCTACGAGCAGTACTTC CAWSVKTYEQYF
TRBJ2-5 TRBV4-1 NA once TGCGCCAGCAGCCAAGGGGATATCGGGAAAGAGACCCAGTACTTC CASSQGDIGKETQYF
TRBJ1-1 TRBV12-5 TRBD1 NA TGTGCTAGTGGTATCGGGACAGGGGGTCAAACTGAAGCTTTCTTT CASGIGTGGQTEAFF
TRBJ2-7 TRBV7-9 NA NA TGTGCCAGCAGCTCGGGATTTTACGAGCAGTACTTC CASSSGFYEQYF